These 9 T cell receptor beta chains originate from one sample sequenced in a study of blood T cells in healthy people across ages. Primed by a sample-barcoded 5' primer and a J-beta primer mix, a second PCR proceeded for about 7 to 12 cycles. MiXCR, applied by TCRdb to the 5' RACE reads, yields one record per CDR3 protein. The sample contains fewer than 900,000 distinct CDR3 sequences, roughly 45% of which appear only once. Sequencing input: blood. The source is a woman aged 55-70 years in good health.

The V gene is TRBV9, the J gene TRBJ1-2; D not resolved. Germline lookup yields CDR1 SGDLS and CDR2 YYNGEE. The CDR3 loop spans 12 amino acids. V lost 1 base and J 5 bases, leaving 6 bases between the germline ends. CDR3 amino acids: CASSVPGYGYTF. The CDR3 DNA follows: TGTGCCAGCAGCGTACCCGGGTATGGCTACACCTTC.

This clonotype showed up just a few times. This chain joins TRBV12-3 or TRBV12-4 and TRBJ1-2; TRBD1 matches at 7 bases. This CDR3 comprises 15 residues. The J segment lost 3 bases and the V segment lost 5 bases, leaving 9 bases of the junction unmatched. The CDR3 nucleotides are TGTGCCAGCAGTCCTCACAGGGGATCGGACTATGGCTACACCTTC. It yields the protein CASSPHRGSDYGYTF.

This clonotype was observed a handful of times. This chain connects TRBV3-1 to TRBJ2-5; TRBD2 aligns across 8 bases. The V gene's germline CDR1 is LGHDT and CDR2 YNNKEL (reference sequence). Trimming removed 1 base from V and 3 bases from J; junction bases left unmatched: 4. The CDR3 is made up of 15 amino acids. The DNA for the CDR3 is TGTGCCAGCAGCCAAGTCGGACTAGCCGAAGAGACCCAGTACTTC. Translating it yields CASSQVGLAEETQYF.

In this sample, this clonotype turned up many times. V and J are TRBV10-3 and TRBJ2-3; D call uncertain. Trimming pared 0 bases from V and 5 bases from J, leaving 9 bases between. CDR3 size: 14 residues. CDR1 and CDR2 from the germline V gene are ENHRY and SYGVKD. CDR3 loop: CAISESDWGDTQYF. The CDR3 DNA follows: TGTGCCATCAGTGAGTCCGATTGGGGAGATACGCAGTATTTT.

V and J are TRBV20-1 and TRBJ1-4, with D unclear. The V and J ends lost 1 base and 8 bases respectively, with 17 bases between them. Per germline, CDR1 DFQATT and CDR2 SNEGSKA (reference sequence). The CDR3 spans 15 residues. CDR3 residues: CSARVVERDGEKLFF. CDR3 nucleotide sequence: TGCAGTGCTAGAGTGGTAGAGCGGGATGGGGAAAAACTGTTTTTT.

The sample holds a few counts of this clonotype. The CDR3 DNA follows: TGTGCCAGCAGTTTGGATTCGGACATGAAGGGGCGGTATGGCTACACCTTC. Encoded protein: CASSLDSDMKGRYGYTF. This chain joins TRBV27 and TRBJ1-2; a possible D gene is TRBD1 (5 bases). The germline V gene has CDR1 MNHEY and CDR2 SMNVEV (reference sequence). This CDR3 spans 17 amino acids. V lost 3 bases and J lost 5, with 22 bases in between.

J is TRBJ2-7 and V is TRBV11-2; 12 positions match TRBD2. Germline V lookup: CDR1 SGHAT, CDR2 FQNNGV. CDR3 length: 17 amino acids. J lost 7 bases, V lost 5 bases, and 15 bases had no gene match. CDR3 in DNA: TGTGCCAGCAGCCTAGTTCTAGCGGGGGGGCCTGGGAATGAGCAGTACTTC. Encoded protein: CASSLVLAGGPGNEQYF.

Here the CDR3 reads CASSLTGSHEQFF. The CDR3 DNA reads TGTGCCAGCAGCCTTACAGGGTCGCATGAGCAGTTCTTC. The J gene is TRBJ2-1, the V gene TRBV7-6; D is perhaps TRBD1 (6 bases). V was clipped by 5 bases and J by 8 bases, with 13 bases between them. Germline values: CDR1 SGHVS, CDR2 FNYEAQ. The CDR3 covers 13 residues.

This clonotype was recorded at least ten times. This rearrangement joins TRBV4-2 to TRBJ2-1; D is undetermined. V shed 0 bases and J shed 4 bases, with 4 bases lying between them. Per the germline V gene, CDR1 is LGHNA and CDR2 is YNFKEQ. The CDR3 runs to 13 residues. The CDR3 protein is CASSQDLYNEQFF. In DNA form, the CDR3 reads TGTGCCAGCAGCCAAGATCTGTACAATGAGCAGTTCTTC.